These 24 T cell receptor beta chains were all obtained from the same sample, sequenced in a study of long-term antiretroviral therapy in people with HIV. Samples were assayed with immunoSEQ v3.0 at survey level. TCRdb's copy holds only in-frame clones and misses some; the assay was immunoSEQ multiplex PCR. The sample includes some 34,000 clones, 95% to 96% seen only once; the top ten take less than 2.5%. The sequencing used unsorted PBMCs, collected 6.6 years after starting antiretroviral therapy. These receptors were collected from a man in his thirties or forties with HIV.

This clone was detected only once. The chain links TRBV6-5 to TRBJ2-7; the D is unclear. There are 11 residues in the CDR3. With 2 bases removed from V and 7 bases from J, the gap between germline ends came to 6 bases. Germline V gives CDR1 MNHEY, CDR2 SVGAGI. The CDR3 nucleotides read TGTGCCAGCAGTTACGGTGGGGAGCAGTACTTC. Its protein is CASSYGGEQYF.

J is TRBJ2-7 and V is TRBV28; D is unresolved. Between the trimmed V and J ends, which lost 0 bases and 3 bases, there was a span of 6 bases. Germline CDR1 is MDHEN and CDR2 is SYDVKM. This CDR3 spans 13 amino acids. CDR3 bases: TGTGCCAGCAGTTTATGGCCAGTCTACGAGCAGTACTTC. This sequence encodes CASSLWPVYEQYF.

The gene calls are TRBV5-8 and TRBJ1-3; D unclear. The germline V gene has CDR1 SGHTS and CDR2 YDEGEE. This CDR3 has 16 residues. Trimming shortened V by 5 bases and J by 0 bases, and 15 bases separated the two germline ends. CDR3 sequence (DNA): TGTGCCAGCAGATTCGGTGACATCATCTCTGGAAACACCATATATTTT. It is translated as CASRFGDIISGNTIYF.

The genes are TRBV4-1 and TRBJ1-2; D gene ambiguous. Germline V gives CDR1 MGHRA, CDR2 YSYEKL. Trimming pared 0 bases from V and 2 bases from J, leaving 10 bases between. The CDR3 is 15 amino acids. Written as DNA, the CDR3 is TGCGCCAGCAGCCAAGATAACAGTGCCAACTATGGCTACACCTTC. This codes for CASSQDNSANYGYTF.

The V call is TRBV27, the J call TRBJ1-1; D ambiguous. The germline CDR1 and CDR2 sequences are MNHEY and SMNVEV (reference sequence). The CDR3 contains 14 residues. V was clipped by 10 bases and J by 0 bases, with 15 bases between them. CDR3 sequence reads: CATKINHLNTEAFF. CDR3 DNA sequence: TGTGCCACCAAAATCAACCACTTGAACACTGAAGCTTTCTTT.

In DNA, the CDR3 is TGTGCCAGCAGGTTGGGCCCAGTCTATGGCTACACCTTC. This sequence encodes CASRLGPVYGYTF. The chain links TRBV11-2 to TRBJ1-2, with D hard to call. Trimming pared 6 bases from V and 4 bases from J, leaving 12 bases between. Germline lookup yields CDR1 SGHAT and CDR2 FQNNGV. The CDR3 has 13 amino acids.

The J gene is TRBJ2-2, the V gene TRBV2, with D perhaps matching TRBD1 (5 bases). V dropped 2 bases and J dropped 5 bases, with 12 bases sitting between them. The CDR3 runs to 15 residues. CDR1 and CDR2 (germline): SNHLY, FYNNEI. The CDR3 region has the DNA TGTGCCAGCAGTGAACTCCAGGGCGGAACCGGGGAGCTGTTTTTT. Translated, it gives CASSELQGGTGELFF.

This chain uses TRBV7-2 with TRBJ2-5; D is unresolved. This CDR3 has 15 amino acids. Germline V gives CDR1 SGHTA, CDR2 FQGNSA. With 5 bases removed from V and 7 bases from J, the gap between germline ends came to 20 bases. The CDR3 loop is CASSPRQALDATQYF. CDR3 nucleotide sequence: TGTGCCAGCAGCCCCCGCCAGGCCCTAGACGCGACCCAGTACTTC.

The chain combines TRBV5-6 with TRBJ2-7; TRBD1 matches 9 bases. Germline lookup yields CDR1 SGHDT and CDR2 YYEEEE. Losses at the gene ends were 3 bases for V and 0 bases for J; bases not matched to a gene: 7. This CDR3 spans 16 amino acids. The CDR3 sequence: CASSSTQGAISYEQYF. CDR3 nucleotides: TGTGCCAGCAGCTCTACACAGGGGGCGATCTCCTACGAGCAGTACTTC.

The chain carries TRBV11-3 and TRBJ1-5; 9 bases fit TRBD1. There are 17 residues in the CDR3. J was trimmed by 0 bases and V by 4 bases; bases with no gene match: 7. Germline V CDR1 and CDR2: SGHNT, YENEEA. The CDR3 loop reads CASSSTGGGYSNQPQHF. The CDR3 DNA reads TGTGCCAGCAGCTCAACAGGGGGCGGATATAGCAATCAGCCCCAGCATTTT.

The CDR3, as DNA: TGTGCCAGCAGTTACTCGACGTGGAGCACAGATACGCAGTATTTT. Its protein is CASSYSTWSTDTQYF. The rearrangement links TRBV6-5 to TRBJ2-3; D gene uncertain. The CDR3 contains 15 residues. CDR1 is MNHEY, CDR2 SVGAGI, per germline. V gave up 0 bases and J gave up 0 bases, with 7 bases separating them.

The V and J genes are TRBV2 and TRBJ2-7; TRBD1 matches at 8 bases. V shed 7 bases, J shed 2 bases, and the junction held 4 bases outside the gene matches. This CDR3 region has 13 residues. The germline CDR1 and CDR2 sequences are SNHLY and FYNNEI. The CDR3 is CASTPGQAYEQYF. In nucleotides, the CDR3 is TGTGCCAGCACCCCGGGACAGGCCTACGAGCAGTACTTC.

V and J are TRBV7-9 and TRBJ2-7; D gene uncertain. The CDR3 is 15 residues long. Trimming took off 7 bases at V and 2 bases at J, with 18 bases between the two ends. From germline, CDR1 is SEHNR and CDR2 FQNEAQ (reference sequence). Here the CDR3 DNA reads TGTGCCAGCACTCCCCATGGTTCGCAGGCCTACGAGCAGTACTTC. This codes for CASTPHGSQAYEQYF.

The rearrangement links TRBV5-6 to TRBJ2-7; 8 bases agree with TRBD2. The CDR3 sequence is 15 residues long. After removal of 3 bases from V and 3 bases from J, the junction contained 8 bases not matched to a gene. The V gene's germline CDR1 is SGHDT and CDR2 YYEEEE. The CDR3 nucleotides are TGTGCCAGCAGCTGGGCCAGCGGGAGTTTCTACGAGCAGTACTTC. It specifies CASSWASGSFYEQYF.

The rearrangement uses TRBV7-3 and TRBJ2-3; D uncertain. Germline values: CDR1 SGHTA, CDR2 FQGTGA. The ends were cut back, 4 bases at V and 2 bases at J, with 13 bases in the middle. CDR3 length: 15 residues. For the CDR3, the DNA is TGTGCCAGCAGCTCCATTCAGGACGTCACAGATACGCAGTATTTT. It codes for CASSSIQDVTDTQYF.

V usage is TRBV11-2 and J usage is TRBJ2-1; TRBD1 matches 7 bases. The CDR3 has 15 residues. Unmatched junction bases numbered 7, after V lost 4 bases and J lost 4 bases. Germline assignment: CDR1 SGHAT and CDR2 FQNNGV. CDR3 DNA: TGTGCCAGCAGCTCCAGACAGGGAGAATACAATGAGCAGTTCTTC. The encoded protein is CASSSRQGEYNEQFF.

V usage is TRBV5-4 and J usage is TRBJ1-4; 8 nucleotides align to TRBD1. This CDR3 is 14 amino acids long. With 4 bases clipped from V and 8 bases from J, the junction kept 7 bases outside the gene matches. CDR1 is SGHNT, CDR2 YYREEE, per germline (reference sequence). The CDR3 is CASSRGQGGEKLFF. CDR3 nucleotide sequence: TGTGCCAGCAGCCGAGGACAGGGTGGGGAAAAACTGTTTTTT. The variable domain in full, completed from reference TRBV5-4 and TRBJ1-4, reads ETGVTQSPTHLIKTRGQQVTLRCSSQSGHNTVSWYQQALGQGPQFIFQYYREEENGRGNFPPRFSGLQFPNYSSELNVNALELDDSALYLCASSRGQGGEKLFFGSGTQLSVL.

The gene calls are TRBV7-2 and TRBJ1-4; possibly TRBD1 for D (5 bases). The CDR3 length is 15 residues. The V and J ends lost 5 bases and 8 bases respectively, with 18 bases between them. CDR1 and CDR2 from the germline V gene are SGHTA and FQGNSA. CDR3 DNA: TGTGCCAGCAGCCCGGGTGGGCCAGGGAGCGAAAAACTGTTTTTT. Residues: CASSPGGPGSEKLFF.

In its sample, this clone was seen once. V gene TRBV7-3 combines with J gene TRBJ2-3; maybe TRBD2 (6 bases). Per the germline V gene, CDR1 is SGHTA and CDR2 is FQGTGA. The CDR3 is made up of 15 amino acids. Trimming took 5 bases from V and 5 from J, leaving 17 bases between them. The chain's CDR3 is CASSPQARRGDTQYF. CDR3 DNA: TGTGCCAGCAGCCCACAGGCTCGGAGGGGAGATACGCAGTATTTT. Filled out from reference TRBV7-3 and TRBJ2-3, the complete variable domain reads GAGVSQTPSNKVTEKGKYVELRCDPISGHTALYWYRQSLGQGPEFLIYFQGTGAADDSGLPNDRFFAVRPEGSVSTLKIQRTERGDSAVYLCASSPQARRGDTQYFGPGTRLTVL.

This chain uses TRBV6-6 with TRBJ1-5; D call uncertain. In germline, CDR1 is MNHNY, CDR2 SVGAGI (reference sequence). Trimming took off 2 bases at V and 1 base at J, with 6 bases between the two ends. The CDR3 totals 14 residues. CDR3 amino acids: CASSYLLSNQPQHF. The CDR3 DNA reads TGTGCCAGCAGTTACCTTTTAAGCAATCAGCCCCAGCATTTT.

This chain's CDR3 is CASSSSGEVGQPQHF. The DNA for the CDR3 is TGTGCCAGCAGCTCCAGCGGGGAAGTAGGACAGCCCCAGCATTTT. This chain joins TRBV7-9 and TRBJ1-5; D is ambiguous. The CDR3 is made up of 15 amino acids. Germline-derived CDR1 and CDR2 are SEHNR and FQNEAQ (reference sequence). Trimming removed 4 bases from V and 7 bases from J, with 17 bases in between.

J is TRBJ2-7 and V is TRBV6-5, with D perhaps TRBD1 (5 bases). Trimming removed 6 bases at V and 2 bases at J, with 14 bases between. CDR1 and CDR2 (germline): MNHEY, SVGAGI. The CDR3 contains 14 residues. The CDR3 DNA reads as TGTGCCAGCAGCCTACAGGTTCCCCCCTACGAGCAGTACTTC. Translating gives CASSLQVPPYEQYF.

This chain joins TRBV29-1 and TRBJ2-7; 10 bases align to TRBD1. Losses at the gene ends were 3 bases for V and 3 bases for J; bases not matched to a gene: 8. The CDR3 sequence is 15 residues long. Germline V gives CDR1 SQVTM, CDR2 ANQGSEA. In DNA form, the CDR3 reads TGCAGCGTTGAGGGAGGACAGGGGGGGTTCTACGAGCAGTACTTC. This sequence encodes CSVEGGQGGFYEQYF.

J is TRBJ2-7 and V is TRBV2; D unclear. Germline V gives CDR1 SNHLY, CDR2 FYNNEI. Trimming left V 4 bases short and J 5 bases short, with 12 bases between. The CDR3 sequence is 13 residues long. The CDR3 is CASSGTSQNEQYF. The CDR3 coding sequence is TGTGCCAGCAGTGGAACATCTCAGAACGAGCAGTACTTC. The whole variable domain, remainder taken from reference TRBV2 and TRBJ2-7, is EPEVTQTPSHQVTQMGQEVILRCVPISNHLYFYWYRQILGQKVEFLVSFYNNEISEKSEIFDDQFSVERPDGSNFTLKIRSTKLEDSAMYFCASSGTSQNEQYFGPGTRLTVT.